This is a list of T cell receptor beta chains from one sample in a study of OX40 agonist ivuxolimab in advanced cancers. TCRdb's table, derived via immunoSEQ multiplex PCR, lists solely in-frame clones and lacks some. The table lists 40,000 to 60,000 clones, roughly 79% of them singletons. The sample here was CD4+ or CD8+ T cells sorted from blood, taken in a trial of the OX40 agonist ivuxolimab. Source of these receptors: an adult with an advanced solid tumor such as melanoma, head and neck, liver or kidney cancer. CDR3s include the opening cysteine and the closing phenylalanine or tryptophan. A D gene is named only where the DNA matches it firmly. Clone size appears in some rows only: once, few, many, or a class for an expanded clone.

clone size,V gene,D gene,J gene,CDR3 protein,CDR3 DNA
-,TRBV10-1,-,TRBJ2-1,CASSDSTLAKYNEQFF,TGCGCCAGCAGTGATTCCACCCTAGCGAAGTACAATGAGCAGTTCTTC
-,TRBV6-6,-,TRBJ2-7,CASRTVRTYEQYF,TGTGCCAGCCGGACAGTACGAACCTACGAGCAGTACTTC
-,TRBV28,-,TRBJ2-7,CASSVTSPGYEQYF,TGTGCCAGCAGCGTCACTAGTCCAGGGTACGAGCAGTACTTC
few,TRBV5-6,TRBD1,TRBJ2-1,CASSWGDRGRSEQFF,TGTGCCAGCAGCTGGGGGGACAGGGGAAGAAGTGAGCAGTTCTTC
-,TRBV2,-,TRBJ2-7,CASSDHPVYEQYF,TGTGCCAGCAGTGATCATCCGGTCTACGAGCAGTACTTC
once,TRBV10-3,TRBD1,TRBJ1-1,CAISHRGQGEITEAFF,TGTGCCATCAGTCATCGGGGACAGGGGGAAATCACTGAAGCTTTCTTT
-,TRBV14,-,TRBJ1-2,CASSQEGGFDYGYTF,TGTGCCAGCAGCCAAGAGGGGGGTTTCGACTATGGCTACACCTTC
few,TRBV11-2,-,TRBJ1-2,CASSLDSFVGYGYTF,TGTGCCAGCAGCTTAGATTCCTTCGTGGGCTATGGCTACACCTTC
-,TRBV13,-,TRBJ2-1,CASSSYAGHTEGQFF,TGTGCCAGCAGCTCCTATGCGGGGCACACGGAAGGGCAGTTCTTC
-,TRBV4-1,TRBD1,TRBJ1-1,CASSQVSGTGATEAFF,TGCGCCAGCAGCCAAGTCTCCGGGACAGGGGCCACTGAAGCTTTCTTT
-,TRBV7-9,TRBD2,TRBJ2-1,CASSLRIKREYNEQFF,TGTGCCAGCAGCTTAAGGATAAAGCGGGAATACAATGAGCAGTTCTTC
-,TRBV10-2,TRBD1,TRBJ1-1,CATYPGTGIHLMNTEAFF,TGCGCCACTTATCCCGGGACAGGGATCCACCTCATGAACACTGAAGCTTTCTTT
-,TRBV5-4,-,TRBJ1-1,CASSLLKNTEAFF,TGTGCCAGCAGCCTGCTCAAGAACACTGAAGCTTTCTTT
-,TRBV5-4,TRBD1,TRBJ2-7,CASSWGTASYEQYF,TGTGCCAGCAGCTGGGGGACAGCCTCCTACGAGCAGTACTTC
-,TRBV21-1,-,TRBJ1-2,CASSKKMARDRGFGYTF,TGTGCCAGCAGCAAAAAAATGGCCCGGGACAGGGGGTTTGGCTACACCTTC
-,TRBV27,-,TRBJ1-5,CASSLSWVGSNQPQHF,TGTGCCAGCAGTTTATCTTGGGTGGGGAGCAATCAGCCCCAGCATTTT
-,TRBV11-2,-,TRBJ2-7,CASSTVTGINEQYF,TGTGCCAGCAGCACCGTAACAGGGATCAACGAGCAGTACTTC
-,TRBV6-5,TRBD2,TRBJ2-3,CASSVAGGTDTQYF,TGTGCCAGCAGTGTGGCGGGGGGCACAGATACGCAGTATTTT
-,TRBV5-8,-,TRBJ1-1,CASSFFGALDTEAFF,TGTGCCAGCAGCTTTTTCGGGGCCCTGGACACTGAAGCTTTCTTT
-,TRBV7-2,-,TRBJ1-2,CASSLGGVGYTF,TGTGCCAGCAGCTTAGGAGGGGTGGGCTACACCTTC
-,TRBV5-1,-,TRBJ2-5,CASSPGLTAQETQYF,TGCGCCAGCAGCCCGGGGCTCACGGCTCAAGAGACCCAGTACTTC
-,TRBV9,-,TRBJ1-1,CASSWGPGSSGTEAFF,TGTGCCAGCAGCTGGGGACCGGGCTCCTCGGGCACTGAAGCTTTCTTT
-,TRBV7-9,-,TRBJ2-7,CASSPGQTYEQYF,TGTGCCAGCAGCCCAGGACAGACCTACGAGCAGTACTTC
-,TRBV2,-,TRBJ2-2,CASSEGSGELFF,TGTGCCAGCAGTGAGGGTTCGGGGGAGCTGTTTTTT
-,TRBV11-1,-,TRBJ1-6,CASSLTGWNSPLHF,TGTGCCAGCAGCCTAACAGGGTGGAATTCACCCCTCCACTTT
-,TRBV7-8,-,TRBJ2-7,CASSLARQETYEQYF,TGTGCCAGCAGCTTAGCGCGACAGGAGACCTACGAGCAGTACTTC
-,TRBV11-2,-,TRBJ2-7,CASSPLGPNAEQYF,TGTGCCAGCAGCCCTCTTGGGCCGAACGCCGAGCAGTACTTC
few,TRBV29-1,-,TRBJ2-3,CSVESDRLLSIDTQYF,TGCAGCGTTGAAAGTGACAGGCTTCTATCCATAGATACGCAGTATTTT
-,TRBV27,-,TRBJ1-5,CASSLSFQGNQPQHF,TGTGCCAGCAGTCTCAGCTTTCAGGGTAATCAGCCCCAGCATTTT
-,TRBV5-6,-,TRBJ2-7,CASSFGQNEQYF,TGTGCCAGCAGCTTCGGACAGAACGAGCAGTACTTC
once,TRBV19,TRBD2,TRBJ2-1,CASSIFGTSSLSSYNEQFF,TGTGCCAGTAGTATATTCGGGACTAGCTCCTTGAGCTCCTACAATGAGCAGTTCTTC
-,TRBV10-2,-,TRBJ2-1,CASSQGRLEAPHEQFF,TGCGCCAGCAGCCAGGGAAGGCTAGAGGCCCCCCATGAGCAGTTCTTC
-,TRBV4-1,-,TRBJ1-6,CASSQEGGAGNSPLHF,TGCGCCAGCAGCCAAGAAGGGGGGGCGGGAAATTCACCCCTCCACTTT
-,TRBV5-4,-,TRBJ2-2,CASSLASRGQTGELFF,TGTGCCAGCAGCTTGGCGTCCAGGGGCCAAACCGGGGAGCTGTTTTTT
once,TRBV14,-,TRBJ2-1,CASSQLHNEQFF,TGTGCCAGCAGCCAGTTACACAATGAGCAGTTCTTC
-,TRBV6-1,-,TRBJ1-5,CASSPTVNSNQPQHF,TGTGCCAGCAGTCCGACAGTCAATAGCAATCAGCCCCAGCATTTT
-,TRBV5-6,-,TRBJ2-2,CASSPEGRARELFF,TGTGCCAGCAGCCCCGAGGGTAGGGCTAGGGAGCTGTTTTTT
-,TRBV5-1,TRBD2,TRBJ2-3,CASSLALAGGTDTQYF,TGCGCCAGCAGCTTGGCCCTAGCGGGGGGTACAGATACGCAGTATTTT
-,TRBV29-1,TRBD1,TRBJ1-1,CSVEGWDRGTEAFF,TGCAGCGTTGAAGGCTGGGACAGGGGCACTGAAGCTTTCTTT
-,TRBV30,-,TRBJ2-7,CAWSVGSGEQYF,TGTGCCTGGAGTGTGGGATCCGGAGAGCAGTACTTC
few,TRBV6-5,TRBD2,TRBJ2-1,CASSYGTSGNEQFF,TGTGCCAGCAGTTACGGGACTAGCGGCAATGAGCAGTTCTTC
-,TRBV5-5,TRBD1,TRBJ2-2,CASIPPGTGPTGELFF,TGTGCCAGCATTCCACCCGGGACAGGGCCCACCGGGGAGCTGTTTTTT